This T cell receptor (beta chain) was identified during a study of early T cells in non-severe SARS-CoV-2 infection. The TCR library protocol was used to attach unique molecular identifiers. These identifiers were attached to individual cDNA molecules. One entry per CDR3 protein results from TCRdb running MiXCR on the 5' RACE reads. The repertoire consists of roughly 43,000 distinct CDR3 sequences, with about 25% occurring once and the leading ten covering about 4.6%. Germline CDR1 and CDR2: SQVTM and ANQGSEA. The V end was cut by 7 bases, the J end by 2 bases, with 5 bases between. The CDR3 covers 10 residues.

V and J are TRBV29-1 and TRBJ2-5; D gene unclear. Source: whole blood, taken at baseline. The origin of this receptor is an adult who was a healthcare worker with PCR-confirmed SARS-CoV-2 infection or an uninfected control (not recorded which). The DNA for the CDR3 is TGCAGCGCTTTACAAGAGACCCAGTACTTC. Its protein is CSALQETQYF.